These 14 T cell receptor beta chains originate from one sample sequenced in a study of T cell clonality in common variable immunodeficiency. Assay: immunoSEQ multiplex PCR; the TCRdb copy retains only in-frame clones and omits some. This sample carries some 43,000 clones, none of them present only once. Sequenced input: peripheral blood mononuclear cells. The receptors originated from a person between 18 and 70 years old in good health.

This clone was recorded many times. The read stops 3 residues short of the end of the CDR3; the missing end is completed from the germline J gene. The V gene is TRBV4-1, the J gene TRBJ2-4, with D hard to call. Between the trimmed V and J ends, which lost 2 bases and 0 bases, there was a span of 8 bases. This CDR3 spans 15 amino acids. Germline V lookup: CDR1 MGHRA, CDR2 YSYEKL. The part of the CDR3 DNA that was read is TGCGCCAGCAGCCAAAGGTTTCTAGCCAAAAACATT. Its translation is CASSQRFLAKNI. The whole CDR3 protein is CASSQRFLAKNIQYF.

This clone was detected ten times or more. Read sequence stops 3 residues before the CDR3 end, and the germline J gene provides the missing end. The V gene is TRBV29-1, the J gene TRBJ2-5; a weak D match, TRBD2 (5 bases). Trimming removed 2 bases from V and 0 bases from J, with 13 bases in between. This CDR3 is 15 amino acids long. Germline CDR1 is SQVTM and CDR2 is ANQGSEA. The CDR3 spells CSVEMLRGYQETQYF. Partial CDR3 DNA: TGCAGCGTTGAAATGTTGCGAGGGTACCAAGAGACC.

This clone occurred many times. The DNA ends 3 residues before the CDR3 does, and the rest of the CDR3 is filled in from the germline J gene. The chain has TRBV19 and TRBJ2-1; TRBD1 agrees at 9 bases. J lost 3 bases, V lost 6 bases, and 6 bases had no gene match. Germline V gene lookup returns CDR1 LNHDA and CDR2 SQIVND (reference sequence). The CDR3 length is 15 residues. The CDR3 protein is CASRPTGGFYNEQFF. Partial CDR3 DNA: TGTGCCAGTAGACCGACAGGGGGGTTCTACAATGAG. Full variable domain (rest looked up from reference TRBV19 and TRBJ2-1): DGGITQSPKYLFRKEGQNVTLSCEQNLNHDAMYWYRQDPGQGLRLIYYSQIVNDFQKGDIAEGYSVSREKKESFPLTVTSAQKNPTAFYLCASRPTGGFYNEQFFGPGTRLTVL.

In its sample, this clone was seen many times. CDR3 sequence: CASRQGIASYQETQYF. The DNA read from the CDR3 is TGCGCCAGCAGACAGGGGATTGCGTCGTACCAAGAGACC. The chain combines TRBV5-1 with TRBJ2-5; 7 positions agree with TRBD1. The read ends 3 residues early relative to the CDR3; the germline J gene fills the gap. Per the germline V gene, CDR1 is SGHRS and CDR2 is YFSETQ. V shed 5 bases and J 0 bases; nucleotides not matched to a gene: 10. The CDR3 runs to 16 residues.

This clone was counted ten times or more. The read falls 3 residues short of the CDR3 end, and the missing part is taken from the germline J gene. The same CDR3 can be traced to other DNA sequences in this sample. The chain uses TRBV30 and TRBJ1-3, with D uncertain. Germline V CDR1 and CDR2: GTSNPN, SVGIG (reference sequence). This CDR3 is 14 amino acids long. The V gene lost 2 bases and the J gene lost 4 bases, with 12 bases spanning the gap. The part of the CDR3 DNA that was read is TGTGCCTGGAGTTTTGGAGCGTTCGGAAACACC. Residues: CAWSFGAFGNT. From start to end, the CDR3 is CAWSFGAFGNTIYF.

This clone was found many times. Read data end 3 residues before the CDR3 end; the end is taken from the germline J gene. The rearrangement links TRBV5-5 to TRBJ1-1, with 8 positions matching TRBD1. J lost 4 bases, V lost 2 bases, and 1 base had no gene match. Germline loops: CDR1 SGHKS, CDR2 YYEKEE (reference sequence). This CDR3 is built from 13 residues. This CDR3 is CASSFTGGTEAFF. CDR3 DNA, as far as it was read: TGTGCCAGCAGCTTTACAGGGGGCACTGAA.

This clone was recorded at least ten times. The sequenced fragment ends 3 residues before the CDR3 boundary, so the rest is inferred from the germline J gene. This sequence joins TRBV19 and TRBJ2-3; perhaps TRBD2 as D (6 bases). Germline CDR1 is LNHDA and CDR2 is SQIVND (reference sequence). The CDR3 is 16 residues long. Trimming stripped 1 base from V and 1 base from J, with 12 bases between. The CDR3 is CASSIGGVGGTDTQYF. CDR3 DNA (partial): TGTGCCAGTAGTATAGGCGGGGTTGGGGGCACAGATACG.

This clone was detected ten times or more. The sequenced part of the CDR3 DNA is TGTGCCAGTAGTAAACGGGACAGGGCGGTGAGGGCTGAA. It yields the protein CASSKRDRAVRAE. The whole CDR3 sequence is CASSKRDRAVRAEAFF. The chain couples TRBV19 to TRBJ1-1; 9 bases are a match to TRBD1. The read finishes 3 residues shy of the CDR3 end, and the germline J gene is used to complete it. Germline V gene sequence: CDR1 LNHDA, CDR2 SQIVND (reference sequence). The V segment lost 4 bases and the J segment 6 bases; nucleotides outside the gene matches: 12. CDR3 length: 16 amino acids.

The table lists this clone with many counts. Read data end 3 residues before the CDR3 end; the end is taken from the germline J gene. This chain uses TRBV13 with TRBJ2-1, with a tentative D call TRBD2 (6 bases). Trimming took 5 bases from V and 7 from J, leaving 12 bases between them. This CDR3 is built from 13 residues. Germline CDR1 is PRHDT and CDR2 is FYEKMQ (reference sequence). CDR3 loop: CASSRRDLNEQFF. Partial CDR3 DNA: TGTGCCAGCAGCCGGAGGGACTTGAATGAG.

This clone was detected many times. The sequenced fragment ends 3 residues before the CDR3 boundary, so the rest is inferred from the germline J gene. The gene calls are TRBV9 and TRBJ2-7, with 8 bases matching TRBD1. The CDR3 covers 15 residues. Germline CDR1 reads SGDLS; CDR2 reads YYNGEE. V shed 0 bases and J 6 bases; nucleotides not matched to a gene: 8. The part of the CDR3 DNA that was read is TGTGCCAGCAGCGTAGAATGGACAGGGTTCTCCGAG. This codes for CASSVEWTGFSE. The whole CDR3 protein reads CASSVEWTGFSEQYF.

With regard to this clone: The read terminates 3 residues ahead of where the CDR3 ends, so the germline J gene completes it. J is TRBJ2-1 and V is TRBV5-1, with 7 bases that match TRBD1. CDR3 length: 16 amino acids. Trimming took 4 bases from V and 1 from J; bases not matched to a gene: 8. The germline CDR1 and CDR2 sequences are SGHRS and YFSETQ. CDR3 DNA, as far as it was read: TGCGCCAGCAGCCTACAGACAGGGTGGTCCTACAATGAG. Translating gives CASSLQTGWSYNE. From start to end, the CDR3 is CASSLQTGWSYNEQFF.

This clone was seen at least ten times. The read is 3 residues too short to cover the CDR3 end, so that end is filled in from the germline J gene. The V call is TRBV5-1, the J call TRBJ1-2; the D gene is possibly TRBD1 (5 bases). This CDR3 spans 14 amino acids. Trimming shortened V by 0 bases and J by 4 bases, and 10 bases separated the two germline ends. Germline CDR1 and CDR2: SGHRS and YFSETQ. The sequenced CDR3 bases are TGCGCCAGCAGCTTGGAAGCAGGGTCCTATGGC. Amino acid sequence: CASSLEAGSYG. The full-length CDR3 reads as CASSLEAGSYGYTF.

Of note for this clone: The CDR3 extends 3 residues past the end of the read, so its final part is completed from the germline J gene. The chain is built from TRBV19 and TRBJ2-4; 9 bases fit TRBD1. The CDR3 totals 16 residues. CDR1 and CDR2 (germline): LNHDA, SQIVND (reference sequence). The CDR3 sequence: CASSQSPGQGGGGQYF. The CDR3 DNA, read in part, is TGTGCCAGTAGTCAGAGCCCGGGACAGGGTGGAGGTGGT.

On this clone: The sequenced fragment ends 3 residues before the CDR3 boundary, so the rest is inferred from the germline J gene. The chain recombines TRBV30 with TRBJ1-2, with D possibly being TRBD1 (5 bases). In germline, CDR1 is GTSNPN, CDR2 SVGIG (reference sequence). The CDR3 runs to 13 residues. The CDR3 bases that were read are TGTGCCTGGAGTCGGGGGGGAGACTACGAC. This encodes CAWSRGGDYD. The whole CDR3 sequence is CAWSRGGDYDYTF.